The clone carrying this TCR beta chain was picked up a small number of times. The target antigen is unknown. TCR sequencing used cDNA made by reverse transcription of extracted RNA. TCRdb's table, derived via immunoSEQ multiplex PCR, lists solely in-frame clones and lacks some. In the table there are about 120,000 clones, 60% to 65% of which are singletons. Sample treatment: oral pan-JAK inhibitor, 5-10 mg twice daily. The sample comes from a study of CD8+ T cells in alopecia areata. About the study: The share of scalp area affected provided the severity score for treated patients. Study-wide results and limits: There were many expanded lesional clones persisting in scalp and blood during tofacitinib.

V gave up 1 base and J gave up 6 bases, with 5 bases separating them. Germline-derived CDR1 and CDR2 are SQVTM and ANQGSEA. The CDR3 sequence is 11 residues long. This TCR came from a human donor with alopecia areata. The chain employs TRBV29-1 and TRBJ2-3, with D unclear. The source material was CD4+ T cells sorted from blood, sampled at week 4, from a patient treated with tofacitinib. The CDR3 sequence: CSVEAWDTQYF. Written as DNA, the CDR3 is TGCAGCGTTGAAGCGTGGGATACGCAGTATTTT.